This entry describes one TCR beta chain. The input for sorted-subset replicate PCRs was 200 to 250 ng DNA, tens of thousands of T cell genomes. The method was immunoSEQ multiplex PCR; TCRdb's version includes in-frame clones alone and lacks a portion of them. The sample shows 2 million to 2.5 million clones, approximately 90% of them seen only once. The germline V gene has CDR1 ENHRY and CDR2 SYGVKD. This CDR3 region has 14 residues. Trimming left V 2 bases short and J 3 bases short, with 10 bases between. This specimen comes from a study of shared clonotypes between healthy human individuals. Sequenced input: naive CD4+ T cells from PBMCs. The subset here: CD45RA+ positively selected. V and J are TRBV10-3 and TRBJ1-2; D ambiguous. This clonotype originated in a man aged 18 to 30 in good health. Some clones in this sample may be carry-over from other donors' samples. This chain's CDR3 is CAISEDGQDYGYTF. The DNA for the CDR3 is TGTGCCATCAGTGAGGACGGCCAAGACTATGGCTACACCTTC.